This paragraph covers one TCR beta chain sequence. Its cognate antigen is unknown. The data were taken from a study of cytomegalovirus exposure and HLA in healthy donors. PCR was performed using 60 Vbeta and 13 Jbeta primers. Source study methods: Per a later analysis, the number of unique TCR beta chains was around 79 million, of which some 9.9 million were shared. The assay was immunoSEQ multiplex PCR, and TCRdb's table has in-frame clones only and misses some. V and J calls plus clone size are reproduced from that table; the DNA served to infer D and trimming. This sample has about 190,000 clones, with over 70% found just once. The germline gives CDR1 LGHNA, CDR2 YNFKEQ. Trimming shortened V by 4 bases and J by 5 bases, and 23 bases separated the two germline ends. CDR3 length: 17 amino acids. Study results and limitations: An analysis that was carried out later associated some 17,000 TCR beta sequences with HLA alleles at 0.05 false discovery rate. Of the V segments, some could not be distinguished, including TRBV6-2 and TRBV6-3, and were excluded. Prediction of most subjects' HLA-A and HLA-B alleles by TCR beta sequences was reportedly accurate.

V usage is TRBV4-2 and J usage is TRBJ2-5, with D possibly being TRBD2 (7 bases). The clonotype originates from a woman in her late teens or twenties in good health and CMV-seropositive. The sequencing sample was made of PBMCs. This chain's CDR3 is CASSPSLSGGGEETQYF. The CDR3 bases are TGTGCCAGCAGCCCTTCATTATCGGGGGGCGGCGAGGAGACCCAGTACTTC.